The table lists the clone carrying this TCR beta chain with a count of one. Its antigen is undetermined. PCR used 60 Vbeta primers and 13 Jbeta primers. Here immunoSEQ multiplex PCR was the method, and the copy in TCRdb shows in-frame clones only, minus some. The sample gives 150,000 to 250,000 clones, roughly 79% of which show up once; less than 2% is in the top ten. The data were taken from a study of cytomegalovirus exposure and HLA in healthy donors. The wider study: Caucasian-associated ancestry cluster membership applied to about four fifths of 300 to 450 genotyped donors.

Whole-study results and caveats: Later on, an analysis tied roughly 17,000 TCR beta sequences to HLA alleles at 0.05 false discovery rate. In vitro testing confirmed three CMV-associated chains as specific for CMV antigens. In a later analysis, the majority of CMV-associated beta chains seemingly showed HLA restriction.

The sample taken for sequencing was PBMCs. This TCR was sampled from a man under 40 in good health and CMV-seronegative.

The CDR3 sequence is CATSRGPGGGYEQYF. The CDR3 DNA sequence: TGTGCCACCAGCAGAGGGCCCGGGGGGGGCTACGAGCAGTACTTC. The rearrangement links TRBV15 to TRBJ2-7, with 8 bases fitting TRBD2. Germline V CDR1 and CDR2: LNHNV, YYDKDF (reference sequence). Germline trimming cut 1 base from V and 3 bases from J; bases unmatched to any gene: 5. This CDR3 spans 15 amino acids.